This T cell receptor beta chain originates from a study of cytomegalovirus exposure and HLA in healthy donors. Study-wide points: Highly shared variants forming one cluster were likely a sequencing artifact. Later analysis showed TCR association rates varying by HLA locus, highest for DRB1 and lowest for HLA-C.

The PCR had 60 Vbeta and 13 Jbeta primers. Libraries were prepared by immunoSEQ multiplex PCR; TCRdb keeps only in-frame clonotypes and omits some of them. Of about 160,000 clones in the sample, 80% to 90% are singletons; the top ten hold approximately 2%. With regard to this clone: Its antigen is unidentified.

The sequencing sample was made of PBMCs. The sequence was obtained from a woman between 18 and 30 years old in good health and CMV-seronegative.

The CDR3, as DNA: TGTGCCAGCAGTTCCGGGACTAGCGGGGGCCAGGGGCAGTACTTC. Protein sequence: CASSSGTSGGQGQYF. The chain uses TRBV6-5 and TRBJ2-5; 14 bases align to TRBD2. The CDR3 sequence is 15 residues long. Trimming removed 4 bases from V and 11 bases from J; junction bases left unmatched: 9. Per the germline V gene, CDR1 is MNHEY and CDR2 is SVGAGI.